The 10 T cell receptor beta chains reported below all come from one sample, sequenced in a study of cytomegalovirus exposure and HLA in healthy donors listed by TCRdb under 2017. Libraries came from the immunoSEQ multiplex PCR assay. For the multiplex PCR, a mixture combining 60 forward primers for TCR Vbeta segments and 13 reverse primers for TCR Jbeta segments was used. TCRdb holds this immuneACCESS table with in-frame rearrangements only. Some clones are missing; in checked studies, unresolved V genes explain under half, and the rest has no known cause. The sample records around 65,000 clones, around 72% of which are singletons. In total, the top ten clones hold approximately 7% of the sample. The source material was PBMCs. Source of these receptors: a woman aged 30 to 39 in good health and CMV-seropositive.

This chain connects TRBV15 to TRBJ2-1, with a tentative D call TRBD2 (5 bases). There are 21 residues in the CDR3. Per germline, CDR1 LNHNV and CDR2 YYDKDF (reference sequence). With 0 bases removed from V and 0 bases from J, the gap between germline ends came to 24 bases. CDR3 sequence reads: CATSRDRGVWADSSSYNEQFF. DNA for the CDR3: TGTGCCACCAGCAGAGATCGAGGAGTGTGGGCGGACTCGAGCTCCTACAATGAGCAGTTCTTC.

This clone occurred a few times. V and J are TRBV9 and TRBJ1-2; maybe TRBD1 (6 bases). The germline V and J ends were trimmed by 4 bases and 5 bases, with 15 bases remaining between them. The CDR3 runs to 14 residues. CDR1 is SGDLS, CDR2 YYNGEE, per germline. CDR3 sequence (DNA): TGTGCCAGCAGCACAACAGGGAGTGGGTATGGCTACACCTTC. This translates into CASSTTGSGYGYTF.

The chain combines TRBV18 with TRBJ1-1, with 7 bases fitting TRBD1. The trim removed 2 bases at V and 7 bases at J, leaving 7 bases unmatched. CDR1 is KGHSH, CDR2 LQKENI, per germline. The CDR3 extends over 14 amino acids. The CDR3 DNA is TGTGCCAGCTCACCATCCACAGGGGTCCTTGAAGCTTTCTTT. Residues: CASSPSTGVLEAFF.

A few counts support this clone. This sequence joins TRBV7-8 and TRBJ2-1; TRBD2 aligns across 7 bases. The ends lost 3 bases at V and 0 bases at J; junction bases unmatched: 20. The CDR3 is made up of 21 amino acids. Germline V gene data show CDR1 as SGHVS and CDR2 as FQNEAQ. The CDR3 DNA is TGTGCCAGCAGCTTTTCTGTGAGGATGGCCTCGGGAGGCTCCTCCTACAATGAGCAGTTCTTC. It yields the protein CASSFSVRMASGGSSYNEQFF.

J is TRBJ1-4 and V is TRBV7-9; 10 positions agree with TRBD1. Germline CDR1 and CDR2: SEHNR and FQNEAQ (reference sequence). The CDR3 has 18 amino acids. V shed 5 bases and J 4 bases; nucleotides not matched to a gene: 13. CDR3 coding DNA: TGTGCCAGCAGCGTGGACAGGGGGTTCATGTCGGTTAATGAAAAACTGTTTTTT. It yields the protein CASSVDRGFMSVNEKLFF.

The CDR3 region is CASSSFGTGGYEQYF. The CDR3 DNA reads TGTGCCAGCAGCTCTTTTGGGACGGGGGGGTACGAGCAGTACTTC. The rearrangement links TRBV7-9 to TRBJ2-7; 8 positions agree with TRBD2. The V segment lost 4 bases and the J segment 4 bases; nucleotides outside the gene matches: 9. This CDR3 contains 15 residues. CDR1 SEHNR and CDR2 FQNEAQ come from the germline V gene (reference sequence).

The chain has TRBV7-9 and TRBJ2-5; 10 bases map to TRBD2. CDR1 is SEHNR, CDR2 FQNEAQ, per germline (reference sequence). Trimming at V came to 4 bases and at J to 6 bases, leaving 8 bases not matched to a gene. The CDR3 runs to 15 residues. DNA for the CDR3: TGTGCCAGCAGCTCACAAGCGGGAGGGCCGCAGACCCAGTACTTC. Translation: CASSSQAGGPQTQYF.

The V gene is TRBV7-9, the J gene TRBJ2-1, with TRBD2 as a possible D gene (6 bases). V was pared by 8 bases and J by 9 bases, with 14 bases between. Germline V gene lookup returns CDR1 SEHNR and CDR2 FQNEAQ (reference sequence). CDR3 length equals 12 residues. In nucleotides, the CDR3 is TGTGCCAGCGTCGGTTCTAGCGCTGAGCAGTTCTTC. Its translation is CASVGSSAEQFF.

The rearrangement joins TRBV30 to TRBJ2-7; D uncertain. There are 11 residues in the CDR3. Deletions cut 7 bases from V and 0 bases from J, with 7 bases between. The V gene's germline CDR1 is GTSNPN and CDR2 SVGIG (reference sequence). CDR3 DNA sequence: TGTGCCTATCTATCCTCCTACGAGCAGTACTTC. Translation gives CAYLSSYEQYF.

The chain couples TRBV28 to TRBJ1-2, with 8 bases identical to TRBD1. The CDR3 loop spans 14 amino acids. V gave up 2 bases and J gave up 2 bases; unmatched junction bases: 1. From germline, CDR1 is MDHEN and CDR2 SYDVKM. The CDR3 DNA follows: TGTGCCAGCAGTTTAGGGGACAGGAACTATGGCTACACCTTC. It is translated as CASSLGDRNYGYTF.